This T cell receptor (beta chain) was obtained from a study of blood T cell repertoires in COVID-19. Here immunoSEQ multiplex PCR was the method, and the copy in TCRdb shows in-frame clones only, minus some. The data contain some 200,000 clones, about 88% of them seen just once; the ten biggest clones take up 14%. The receptor was derived from a man younger than 45 with active or convalescent COVID-19. Sequenced: peripheral blood.

CDR3 protein: CASRTPPPNYGYTF. For the CDR3, the DNA is TGTGCCAGCCGGACACCGCCCCCCAACTATGGCTACACCTTC. V usage is TRBV28 and J usage is TRBJ1-2, with a weak D call TRBD1 (5 bases). Germline lookup yields CDR1 MDHEN and CDR2 SYDVKM. V lost 8 bases and J lost 2, with 15 bases in between. The CDR3 runs 14 residues.